This T cell receptor (beta chain) stems from a study of graft-versus-host responses after intestinal transplantation. For the study at large: Induction with anti-thymocyte globulin, then tacrolimus and steroids for around three years, was given to all recipients.

Repertoires were generated with immunoSEQ multiplex PCR, while TCRdb's copy carries only in-frame clones and drops some. The sample yields 70,000 to 80,000 clones, 90% seen once. As for this clone: The antigen is unknown.

Germline CDR1 is SEHNR and CDR2 is FQNEAQ (reference sequence). Unmatched junction bases numbered 7, after V lost 8 bases and J lost 2 bases. The CDR3 loop spans 14 amino acids. This sample comprised unstimulated CD8+ T cells sorted from spleen or lymph node cells, obtained before intestinal transplant. The chain joins TRBV7-9 to TRBJ2-3, with 7 bases identical to TRBD1. This receptor was identified in a human donor who received an intestinal transplant. This CDR3 reads CASAGTDHTDTQYF. CDR3 DNA: TGTGCCAGCGCAGGGACAGACCACACAGATACGCAGTATTTT.